This TCR beta chain was captured in a study of cytotoxic CD8 clonotypes in ibrutinib-treated CLL. Germline-derived CDR1 and CDR2 are SGHNT and YENEEA. V lost 1 base, J lost 0 bases, and 7 bases lay in between. The CDR3 extends over 15 amino acids. Sequenced by immunoSEQ multiplex PCR; TCRdb stores in-frame clones only, minus some. The sample consists of approximately 150,000 clones, approximately 84% of them appearing once. This sequence was found in a human donor with chronic lymphocytic leukemia. Sequencing used PBMCs, obtained after 24 months of ibrutinib treatment. This chain joins TRBV11-3 and TRBJ2-1; D is uncertain. CDR3 loop: CASSLAASSYNEQFF. In DNA, the CDR3 is TGTGCCAGCAGCTTAGCCGCGAGCTCCTACAATGAGCAGTTCTTC.